Listed below are T cell receptor beta chains from one sample, sequenced in a study of T cell repertoires in cytomegalovirus infection. TCRdb reprocessed the reads with MiXCR, giving one entry per CDR3 protein. The profile shows approximately 730,000 distinct CDR3 sequences, around a third of them singletons. No antigens are known for them. The sequences come from cultured PBMCs, collected from culture after CMV antigen stimulation. These receptors originate from a human donor in good health (CMV status not recorded). Some clones in this sample may be carry-over from other donors' samples. Each CDR3 is given with its conserved first and last residue. A D gene is named only where the DNA matches it firmly. Some rows mark clone size as missing; the rest say once, few, many or name a class of expanded clone.

TGCGCCAGCAGCTCGTACGTTGGGCGGGAGTCGGATGAGCAGTTCTTC,CASSSYVGRESDEQFF,TRBD2,TRBJ2-1,TRBV5-1,-
TGTGCCAGCAGCCCGATAAAGGCTAGCGGGAGGGCCTGGGGTGAGCAGTTCTTC,CASSPIKASGRAWGEQFF,TRBD2,TRBJ2-1,TRBV7-6,-
TGTGCCATCAGTGAGTCATACTCTGGAAACACCATATATTTT,CAISESYSGNTIYF,-,TRBJ1-3,TRBV10-3,-
TGTGCCAGCATGGGGGCGGGGGGGGCGTCCTACAATGAGCAGTTCTTC,CASMGAGGASYNEQFF,TRBD2,TRBJ2-1,TRBV28,few
TGTGCCACCGTCAAGGGACATGGATCCTACGAGCAGTACTTC,CATVKGHGSYEQYF,-,TRBJ2-7,TRBV6-1,few
TGCAGTGCTATAATTGGGGCCTACGAGCAGTACTTC,CSAIIGAYEQYF,-,TRBJ2-7,TRBV20-1,few
TGTGCCAGCAGCTTACGGCCCGGCGACAGCTATGGCTACACCTTC,CASSLRPGDSYGYTF,-,TRBJ1-2,TRBV7-6,-
TGCAGTGCTAGAGATACGGGCAGCACTGAAGCTTTCTTT,CSARDTGSTEAFF,-,TRBJ1-1,TRBV20-1,-
TGTGCCAGCAGCTTAGTGGGGACAGGGAATTCACCCCTCCACTTT,CASSLVGTGNSPLHF,TRBD1,TRBJ1-6,TRBV7-2,few
TGTGCCAGCAGCTTAAAGAAGGGGTATTATGAGCAGTTCTTC,CASSLKKGYYEQFF,-,TRBJ2-1,TRBV7-2,many
TGTGCCAGCAGTTTGTTCGCAGGTCGATACAATGAGCAGTTCTTC,CASSLFAGRYNEQFF,-,TRBJ2-1,TRBV12-3/TRBV12-4,once
TGTGCCAGCAGCTTAGTGACGGGGAGGAGAACAGATACGCAGTATTTT,CASSLVTGRRTDTQYF,-,TRBJ2-3,TRBV7-8,many
TGTGCCAGCAGGAAAGACAGAACCCCCGGGGATACGCAGTATTTT,CASRKDRTPGDTQYF,-,TRBJ2-3,TRBV12-3/TRBV12-4,few
TGTGCCAGCAGCTTAACCCTCTGGGGTGGAAACACCATATATTTT,CASSLTLWGGNTIYF,-,TRBJ1-3,TRBV7-2,-
TGTGCCAGCAGCTGGGGCAGCAACTATGGCTACACCTTC,CASSWGSNYGYTF,-,TRBJ1-2,TRBV7-2,few
TGTGCCAGCAGCTTAGGCTGGATGGTTAGTGGAAACACCATATATTTT,CASSLGWMVSGNTIYF,-,TRBJ1-3,TRBV7-2,many
TGTGCCAGCAGTTTCCTAACCGCCTTGGCCAGGGGAAGCAATCAGCCCCAGCATTTT,CASSFLTALARGSNQPQHF,-,TRBJ1-5,TRBV27,-
TGCAGTGCTAGTCCCGCGGACCTCACCGGGGAGCTGTTTTTT,CSASPADLTGELFF,-,TRBJ2-2,TRBV20-1,-
TGTGCCAGCAGCTTAGCAAGGCAGGGCTATTCACCCCTCCACTTT,CASSLARQGYSPLHF,-,TRBJ1-6,TRBV7-2,-
TGTGCCAGCAGTGTCTGGGGCTACGAGCAGTACTTC,CASSVWGYEQYF,-,TRBJ2-7,TRBV6-1,-
TGTTCCATCAGTGGACAGGGGCCCTCTGGGGCCAACGTCCTGACTTTC,CSISGQGPSGANVLTF,TRBD1,TRBJ2-6,TRBV10-3,-
TGTGCCAGCAGCTTAGCTCTGGGACAGGGGTACAATGAGCAGTTCTTC,CASSLALGQGYNEQFF,TRBD1,TRBJ2-1,TRBV7-6,few
TGTGCCAGCACCCAAGAGGGAGATCAGCCCCAGCATTTT,CASTQEGDQPQHF,-,TRBJ1-5,TRBV6-1,few
TGTGCCAGCAGCTTAGCCTCTGGGCCAATCTATGGCTACACCTTC,CASSLASGPIYGYTF,-,TRBJ1-2,TRBV7-6,many
TGCGCCAGCAGCCAAGAGGTGCCGGGGAGGTTAGATACGCAGTATTTT,CASSQEVPGRLDTQYF,-,TRBJ2-3,TRBV4-1,many
TGTGCCAGCAGTCCCCGGGACAGGGGTGAAGCTTTCTTT,CASSPRDRGEAFF,TRBD1,TRBJ1-1,TRBV28,few
TGTGCCAGCACCGGTAGGGGGGTGCCCCAGCATTTT,CASTGRGVPQHF,-,TRBJ1-5,TRBV28,few
TGCGCCAGCAGCCGCCCCCCCAGGGGGCGAGGAGTTAATGAAAAACTGTTTTTT,CASSRPPRGRGVNEKLFF,TRBD1,TRBJ1-4,TRBV4-1,-
TGTGCCAGCCAATCGCCCGGTTCCACTGAAGCTTTCTTT,CASQSPGSTEAFF,-,TRBJ1-1,TRBV28,-